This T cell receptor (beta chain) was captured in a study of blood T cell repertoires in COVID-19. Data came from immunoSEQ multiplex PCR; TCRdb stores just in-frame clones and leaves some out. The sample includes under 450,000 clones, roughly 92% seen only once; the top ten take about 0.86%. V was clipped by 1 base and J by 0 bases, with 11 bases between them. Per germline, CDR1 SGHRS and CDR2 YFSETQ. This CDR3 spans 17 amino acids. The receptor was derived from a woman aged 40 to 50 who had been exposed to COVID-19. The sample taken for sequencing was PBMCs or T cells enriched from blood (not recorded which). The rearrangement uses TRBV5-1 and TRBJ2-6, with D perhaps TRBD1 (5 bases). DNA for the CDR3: TGCGCCAGCAGCTTGAGGCAGGGATACTCTGGGGCCAACGTCCTGACTTTC. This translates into CASSLRQGYSGANVLTF.